A single sample gave rise to the 21 T cell receptor beta chains below, sequenced in a study of tumor-infiltrating lymphocytes in primary liver carcinoma. Germline DNA was also extracted, with blood RNA taken from unsorted whole blood. Starting material of around 490 ng total RNA yielded TCR beta cDNA via a constant-region primer. The TCR beta library was amplified through three nested multiplex PCR rounds in a modified ARM-PCR procedure. A C-beta reverse primer was combined with TRBV1-TRBV30 forward primers in the first two PCR rounds, and each round had around 11 cycles. TCRdb used MiXCR to reprocess the multiplex PCR reads, holding one entry per CDR3 protein. Among 320,000 or so distinct CDR3 sequences, 50% to 70% were seen once, and the ten largest hold 9%. Material for sequencing was peripheral blood. All receptors derive from a man between 40 and 49 years old with primary liver carcinoma and hepatitis B virus infection.

Concerning this clonotype: It may be a read error: a sequence one base away is much more abundant. The V and J genes are TRBV28 and TRBJ2-5, with 7 bases lining up with TRBD2. This CDR3 is built from 14 residues. J was trimmed by 2 bases and V by 8 bases; bases with no gene match: 8. CDR1 is MDHEN, CDR2 SYDVKM, per germline. CDR3 loop: CASLDGGKQETQYF. CDR3 DNA sequence: TGTGCCAGCTTGGACGGGGGGAAACAAGAGACCCAGTACTTC. Together with reference TRBV28 and TRBJ2-5, the CDR3 gives the full variable domain: DVKVTQSSRYLVKRTGEKVFLECVQDMDHENMFWYRQDPGLGLRLIYFSYDVKMKEKGDIPEGYSVSREKKERFSLILESASTNQTSMYLCASLDGGKQETQYFGPGTRLLVL.

This rearrangement joins TRBV24-1 to TRBJ2-5; no reliable D call. The CDR3 length is 14 residues. The V end lost 0 bases, the J end lost 5 bases, and 9 bases lay between the germline ends. From germline, CDR1 is KGHDR and CDR2 SFDVKD. As DNA, the CDR3 is TGTGCCACCAGTGATTTGCTCCTTTTGGAGACCCAGTACTTC. It is translated as CATSDLLLLETQYF.

For this clonotype: Possible read error: a much larger clone is one base away. V usage is TRBV6-1 and J usage is TRBJ2-3; the D gene is possibly TRBD1 (6 bases). The CDR3 extends over 15 amino acids. Trimming left V 7 bases short and J 4 bases short, with 18 bases between. The V gene's germline CDR1 is MNHNS and CDR2 SASEGT. The CDR3 is CASTVQGGVADTQYF. CDR3 DNA: TGTGCCAGCACTGTACAGGGTGGGGTCGCAGATACGCAGTATTTT.

In the case of this clonotype: A junction end diverges from the germline sequence, so it may reflect a read error. V is TRBV29-1 and J is TRBJ2-1; D uncertain. Germline V CDR1 and CDR2: SQVTM, ANQGSEA. This CDR3 comprises 15 residues. CDR3 sequence (DNA): TGCAGCGTTGAGACCTCGTACAGAAGCTACAATGAGCAGCTCTTC. This sequence encodes CSVETSYRSYNEQLF.

As regards this clonotype: This may be a read error, as it is one base from a much larger clone. V is TRBV12-3 or TRBV12-4 and J is TRBJ2-7; weak D call: TRBD1 (6 bases). The CDR3 contains 13 residues. CDR3 sequence: CPSSNTGISEQYF. CDR3 sequence (DNA): TGTCCCAGCAGTAATACAGGGATTAGCGAGCAGTACTTC.

The chain couples TRBV5-1 to TRBJ1-2; D perhaps matches TRBD1 (5 bases). This CDR3 comprises 15 residues. Germline CDR1 SGHRS, CDR2 YFSETQ. Trimming removed 0 bases from V and 1 base from J, with 10 bases in between. CDR3 sequence: CASSLVGAINYGYTF. CDR3 in DNA: TGCGCCAGCAGCTTGGTTGGGGCTATTAACTATGGCTACACCTTC.

On this clonotype itself: Its ends do not fully match the called genes, so a read error is possible. V is TRBV7-2 and J is TRBJ2-1; 9 bases are shared with TRBD2. The CDR3 loop spans 16 amino acids. Germline assignment: CDR1 SGHTA and CDR2 FQGNSA. CDR3 amino acids: CASSFSGRPIHDERFF. The CDR3, as DNA: TGTGCCAGCAGCTTCAGCGGGAGGCCCATACACGATGAGCGGTTCTTC.

In this sample, this clonotype turned up many times. J is TRBJ2-7 and V is TRBV4-2; D remains unclear. The V and J ends lost 4 bases and 7 bases respectively, with 23 bases between them. There are 16 residues in the CDR3. Germline assignment: CDR1 LGHNA and CDR2 YNFKEQ. The CDR3 DNA reads TGTGCCAGCAGCCCCCTAACAGTGTCACAAACTGGGGAGCAGTACTTC. Its protein is CASSPLTVSQTGEQYF.

With respect to this clonotype: One end of the junction fails to match germline, which may point to a read error. The V gene is TRBV4-2, the J gene TRBJ2-1; no clear D gene. This CDR3 contains 16 residues. Germline loops: CDR1 LGHNA, CDR2 YNFKEQ. CDR3 coding DNA: TGCGCCAGCATCCAAGTCGACCTAGTTCAATACAATGAGGAGTTCTTC. Translating gives CASIQVDLVQYNEEFF.

This clonotype was seen repeatedly, ten times or more. The V and J genes are TRBV11-2 and TRBJ1-6; no clear D. Germline V gives CDR1 SGHAT, CDR2 FQNNGV. The V and J ends lost 2 bases and 0 bases respectively, with 8 bases between them. CDR3 length: 16 residues. CDR3 bases: TGTGCCAGCAGCTTATACTCGGGCTCCTATAATTCACCCCTCCACTTT. It specifies CASSLYSGSYNSPLHF.

In this sample, this clonotype turned up many times. V gene TRBV29-1 combines with J gene TRBJ2-5; 12 bases align to TRBD2. This CDR3 spans 15 amino acids. Trimming removed 7 bases from V and 5 bases from J; junction bases left unmatched: 11. Germline loops: CDR1 SQVTM, CDR2 ANQGSEA. CDR3 protein: CSDTTTSGRGETQYF. The CDR3 DNA reads as TGCAGCGATACAACGACTAGCGGGAGAGGGGAGACCCAGTACTTC.

The chain links TRBV7-8 to TRBJ1-5; D ambiguous. The DNA end lines up better with TRBJ2-3; the J call may be wrong. CDR1 and CDR2 (germline): SGHVS, FQNEAQ. CDR3 length: 15 residues. The CDR3 sequence: CASSLEPAHNQPQYF. CDR3 DNA sequence: TGTGCCAGCAGCTTAGAACCAGCCCACAATCAGCCCCAGTATTTT.

Of note for this clonotype: The conserved phenylalanine or tryptophan is not found at the CDR3 terminus, so this likely reflects a read error. The chain joins TRBV11-2 to TRBJ2-7, with TRBD2 identical over 7 bases. Per the germline V gene, CDR1 is SGHAT and CDR2 is FQNNGV. The J segment lost 0 bases and the V segment lost 5 bases, leaving 7 bases of the junction unmatched. The CDR3 covers 15 residues. CDR3 nucleotide sequence: TGTGCCAGCAGCCGCGCTAGCGGTAGCTCCTACGAGCAGTACCTC. Translation gives CASSRASGSSYEQYL.

Note on this clonotype: Here the CDR3 omits its conserved ending phenylalanine or tryptophan, so a read error is the likely source. The DNA is left out, because the CDR3 cannot be placed on it with certainty; the CDR3 is given as TCRdb lists it. The gene calls are TRBV11-3 and TRBJ2-5; the D call TRBD2 from the table was never checked on the DNA. Germline CDR1 and CDR2: SGHNT and YENEEA. Ends included, the CDR3 has 16 residues. CDR3 sequence: CASSLEGTSGQETQYY.

Of note for this clonotype: At one boundary the junction diverges from the germline segment, which might be a read error. V gene TRBV29-1 combines with J gene TRBJ1-1; TRBD1 is a possible D gene (6 bases). CDR3 length: 13 amino acids. Germline V gives CDR1 SQVTM, CDR2 ANQGSEA. Written as DNA, the CDR3 is TGCAGCGCTAGGACAGCATTGAATACTGAAACTTTCTTT. It specifies CSARTALNTETFF.

About this clonotype: At one end the junction does not follow the germline gene, possibly because of a read error. V is TRBV5-4 and J is TRBJ2-3; D unclear. The germline gives CDR1 SGHNT, CDR2 YYREEE (reference sequence). CDR3 size: 12 residues. Here the CDR3 DNA reads TGTGCCAACAGCCTAAGCACAGATACGCAGTATTTT. It codes for CANSLSTDTQYF.

CDR3 coding DNA: TGTGCCAGCAGTTTGGCTGGGTTCGGGACCGGAGCCTACGAGCAGTACTTC. Its translation is CASSLAGFGTGAYEQYF. The rearrangement links TRBV28 to TRBJ2-7; either TRBD1 or TRBD2 may fit D (5 bases each). The CDR3 sequence is 17 residues long. Germline V gene sequence: CDR1 MDHEN, CDR2 SYDVKM. Trimming cost V 3 bases and J 2 bases, with 20 bases left between them. The variable domain in full, with the rest retrieved from reference TRBV28 and TRBJ2-7, is DVKVTQSSRYLVKRTGEKVFLECVQDMDHENMFWYRQDPGLGLRLIYFSYDVKMKEKGDIPEGYSVSREKKERFSLILESASTNQTSMYLCASSLAGFGTGAYEQYFGPGTRLTVT.

As concerns this clonotype: Possible read error: a much larger clone is one base away. The chain uses TRBV4-1 and TRBJ2-7; TRBD2 might be the D (6 bases). Germline-derived CDR1 and CDR2 are MGHRA and YSYEKL. The CDR3 has 17 amino acids. The CDR3 here is CASSQEDSGTALYKQYF. The CDR3 coding sequence is TGCGCCAGCAGCCAGGAGGATTCCGGGACTGCTCTCTACAAGCAGTACTTC.

The chain links TRBV28 to TRBJ2-7; 8 bases are shared with TRBD1. Looked up from germline, CDR1 is MDHEN and CDR2 is SYDVKM. After removal of 6 bases from V and 2 bases from J, the junction contained 6 bases not matched to a gene. The CDR3 spans 14 residues. CDR3 in amino acids: CASSPQGATYEQYF. The CDR3 bases are TGTGCCAGCAGCCCTCAGGGGGCGACCTACGAGCAGTACTTC.

A word on this clonotype: A read error may account for a junction end that differs from germline. This chain connects TRBV6-1 to TRBJ2-3, with a possible D match to TRBD2 (5 bases). Germline CDR1 is MNHNS and CDR2 is SASEGT. The CDR3 runs to 14 residues. The DNA of the CDR3 is TGTGCCATCAAGCGGACGGCTAGCACAGATACACAGTATTTT. As protein: CAIKRTASTDTQYF.

With regard to this clonotype: A much larger clone differs from this one at a single base, so this may be a read error. The chain recombines TRBV6-2 or TRBV6-3 with TRBJ2-1; D unclear. In germline, CDR1 is MNHEY, CDR2 SVGEGT. The CDR3 is 17 residues long. CDR3 DNA sequence: TGTACCAGCAGTTCCAGTGTTCGGTCTAACGGGCGCAATGAGCAGTTCTTC. Protein sequence: CTSSSSVRSNGRNEQFF.